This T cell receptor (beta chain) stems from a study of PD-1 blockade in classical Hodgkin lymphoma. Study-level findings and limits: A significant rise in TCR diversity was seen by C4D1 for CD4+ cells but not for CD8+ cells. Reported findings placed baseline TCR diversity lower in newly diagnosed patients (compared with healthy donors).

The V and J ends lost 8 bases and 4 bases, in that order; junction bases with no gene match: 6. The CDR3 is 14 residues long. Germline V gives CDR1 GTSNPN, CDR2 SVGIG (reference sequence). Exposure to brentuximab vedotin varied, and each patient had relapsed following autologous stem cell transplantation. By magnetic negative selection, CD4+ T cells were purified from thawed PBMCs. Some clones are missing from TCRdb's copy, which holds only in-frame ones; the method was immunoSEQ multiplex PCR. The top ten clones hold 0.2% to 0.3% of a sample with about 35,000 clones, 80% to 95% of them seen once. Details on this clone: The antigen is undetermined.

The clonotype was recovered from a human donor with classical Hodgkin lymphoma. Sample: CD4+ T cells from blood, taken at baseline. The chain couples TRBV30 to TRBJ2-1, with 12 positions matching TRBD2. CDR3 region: CARGTSGLYNEQFF. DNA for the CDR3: TGTGCCCGCGGGACTAGCGGGCTTTACAATGAGCAGTTCTTC.